The 8 T cell receptor beta chains below all came from one sample that was sequenced in a study of radiotherapy plus CTLA-4 blockade in lung cancer. TCRdb's table, derived via immunoSEQ multiplex PCR, lists solely in-frame clones and lacks some. The sample lists tens of thousands of clones; about 86% were seen once. The source material was peripheral blood, sampled from a patient treated with radiotherapy plus ipilimumab. These receptors came from a human donor with non-small cell lung cancer who had a partial response to radiotherapy plus ipilimumab.

This clone was found once. The genes are TRBV5-1 and TRBJ2-1; TRBD2 matches at 8 bases. This CDR3 region has 14 residues. J gave up 10 bases and V 0 bases, and 6 bases lay outside the gene matches. Germline-derived CDR1 and CDR2 are SGHRS and YFSETQ. The DNA for the CDR3 is TGCGCCAGCAGCTTGGCCCTAGCGGGTAGAGAGCAGTTCTTC. Protein product: CASSLALAGREQFF.

This rearrangement joins TRBV30 to TRBJ1-5, with a tentative D call TRBD1 (6 bases). The V gene's germline CDR1 is GTSNPN and CDR2 SVGIG (reference sequence). Trimming stripped 5 bases from V and 5 bases from J, with 13 bases between. The CDR3 extends over 13 amino acids. CDR3 sequence (DNA): TGTGCCTGGGGGCCCCAGGGGTATCAGCCCCAGCATTTT. Its translation is CAWGPQGYQPQHF.

V gene TRBV7-9 combines with J gene TRBJ2-7, with D possibly matching TRBD2 (6 bases). V was trimmed by 5 bases and J by 1 base, leaving 9 bases between them. CDR3 size: 13 residues. Germline values: CDR1 SEHNR, CDR2 FQNEAQ (reference sequence). This chain's CDR3 is CASSPAGSYEQYV. As DNA, the CDR3 is TGTGCCAGCAGCCCGGCGGGGTCCTACGAGCAGTACGTC.

The chain has TRBV6-5 and TRBJ2-2; 11 bases match TRBD1. The germline gives CDR1 MNHEY, CDR2 SVGAGI. The V and J ends lost 7 bases and 4 bases, in that order; junction bases with no gene match: 5. The CDR3 is 15 amino acids. DNA of the CDR3: TGTGCCAGCACCCAGGGGACAGGGGGCACCGGGGAGCTGTTTTTT. Translation: CASTQGTGGTGELFF.

The chain has TRBV6-1 and TRBJ2-5; 8 nucleotides match TRBD1. In germline, CDR1 is MNHNS, CDR2 SASEGT. Unmatched junction bases numbered 12, after V lost 2 bases and J lost 1 base. The length of the CDR3 is 18 residues. In DNA form, the CDR3 reads TGTGCCAGCAGTGAAATCGGGGCCGGGACAGGCGGCCAAGAGACCCAGTACTTC. This encodes CASSEIGAGTGGQETQYF.

This chain links TRBV6-5 with TRBJ2-6; no clear D. The CDR3 extends over 16 amino acids. Germline V lookup: CDR1 MNHEY, CDR2 SVGAGI. The V end lost 0 bases, the J end lost 0 bases, and 6 bases lay between the germline ends. The CDR3 bases are TGTGCCAGCAGTTACTCCTCGGGCTCTGGGGCCAACGTCCTGACTTTC. Translating gives CASSYSSGSGANVLTF.

The chain links TRBV27 to TRBJ2-5, with D tentatively TRBD2 (6 bases). Trimming removed 0 bases at V and 5 bases at J, with 13 bases between. The CDR3 length is 15 residues. Per the germline V gene, CDR1 is MNHEY and CDR2 is SMNVEV (reference sequence). Here the CDR3 reads CASSLSTRRLETQYF. The CDR3 nucleotides read TGTGCCAGCAGTTTATCGACTAGAAGATTGGAGACCCAGTACTTC.

CDR3 DNA: TGTGCCAGCAGCTTAGGGACAGGGGGCGGCTACGAGCAGTACTTC. Translating it yields CASSLGTGGGYEQYF. The V gene is TRBV7-2, the J gene TRBJ2-7; 11 nucleotides agree with TRBD1. Germline trimming cut 1 base from V and 3 bases from J; bases unmatched to any gene: 2. This CDR3 contains 15 residues. Germline V lookup: CDR1 SGHTA, CDR2 FQGNSA.